This TCR beta chain is drawn from a study of shared clonotypes between healthy human individuals. Study findings and constraints: Depth of sequencing was expected to influence donor clonotype sharing. The rarefaction results pointed to incomplete sorted-subset sequencing despite large depth. Exclusively blood specimens were collected; tissue repertoires likely differ.

The naive CD8 fraction comprised CD45RO-negative cells positively selected for CCR7 and excluded terminally differentiated effector memory CD45RA+ cells. The V gene lost 5 bases and the J gene lost 2 bases, with 13 bases spanning the gap. The CDR3 spans 14 residues. In germline, CDR1 is SGHAT, CDR2 FQNNGV. Concerning this clone itself: What it recognizes is unknown.

Only in-frame clones appear in the TCRdb table, and some are missing; sequencing was by immunoSEQ multiplex PCR. Among about 680,000 clones listed, roughly nine tenths were seen once. The sample was naive CD8+ T cells sorted from blood. The J gene is TRBJ2-7, the V gene TRBV11-2; D possibly uses TRBD1 or TRBD2 (5 bases each). This clonotype was sampled from a man aged 25 to 45 in good health. The CDR3 DNA is TGTGCCAGCAGCCCTAGCCTAGGGGCCTACGAGCAGTACTTC. Its translation is CASSPSLGAYEQYF.